This T cell receptor (beta chain) emerged from a study of blood T cells in healthy people across ages. Overall study results and limits: PBMCs left unsorted prevented a conclusive naive versus antigen-experienced comparison.

This CDR3 comprises 13 residues. CDR1 is SQVTM and CDR2 is ANQGSEA in the germline V gene. V was pared by 4 bases and J by 3 bases, with 13 bases between. The authors ran a second PCR of roughly 6 to 12 cycles using a sample-barcoded 5' primer and a J-beta primer mix. TCRdb redid the calling of the 5' RACE reads with MiXCR, one entry per CDR3 protein. The data hold some 1.5 million distinct CDR3 sequences, with around 40% observed a single time. About this clonotype: The antigen remains unidentified.

Sequenced: blood. The TCR was taken from a woman between 18 and 29 years old in good health. The chain recombines TRBV29-1 with TRBJ2-7; D is undetermined. The CDR3 DNA sequence: TGCAGCGTTGCGGGCCGCTCCCGCTACGAGCAGTACTTC. Residues: CSVAGRSRYEQYF.